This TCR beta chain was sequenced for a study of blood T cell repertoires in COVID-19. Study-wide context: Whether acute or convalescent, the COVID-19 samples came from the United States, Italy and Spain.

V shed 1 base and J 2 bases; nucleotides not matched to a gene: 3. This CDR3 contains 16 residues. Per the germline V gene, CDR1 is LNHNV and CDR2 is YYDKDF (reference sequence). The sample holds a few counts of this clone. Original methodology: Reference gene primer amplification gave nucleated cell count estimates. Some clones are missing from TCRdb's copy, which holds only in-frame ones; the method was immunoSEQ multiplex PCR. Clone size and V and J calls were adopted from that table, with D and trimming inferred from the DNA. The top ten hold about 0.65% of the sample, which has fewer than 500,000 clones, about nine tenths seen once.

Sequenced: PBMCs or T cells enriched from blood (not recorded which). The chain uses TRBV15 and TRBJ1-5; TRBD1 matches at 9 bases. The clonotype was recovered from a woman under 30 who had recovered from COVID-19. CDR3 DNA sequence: TGTGCCACCAGCAGAGGACAGGGGGTCGGCAATCAGCCCCAGCATTTT. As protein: CATSRGQGVGNQPQHF.